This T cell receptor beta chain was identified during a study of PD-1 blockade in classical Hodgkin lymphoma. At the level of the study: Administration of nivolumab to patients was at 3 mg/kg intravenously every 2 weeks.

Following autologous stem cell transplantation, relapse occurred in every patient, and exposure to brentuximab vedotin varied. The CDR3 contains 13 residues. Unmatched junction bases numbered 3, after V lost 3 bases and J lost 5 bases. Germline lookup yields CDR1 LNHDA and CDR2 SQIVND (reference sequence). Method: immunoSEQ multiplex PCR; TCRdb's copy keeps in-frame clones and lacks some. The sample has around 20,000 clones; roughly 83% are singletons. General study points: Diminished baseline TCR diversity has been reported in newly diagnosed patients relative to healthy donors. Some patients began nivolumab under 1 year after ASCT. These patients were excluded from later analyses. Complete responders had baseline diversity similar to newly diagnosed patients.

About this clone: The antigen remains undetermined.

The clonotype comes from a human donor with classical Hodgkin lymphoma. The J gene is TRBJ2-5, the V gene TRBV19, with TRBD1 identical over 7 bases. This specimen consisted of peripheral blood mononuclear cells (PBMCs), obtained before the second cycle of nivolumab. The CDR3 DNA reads TGTGCCAGTAGTATTAGGGGGCTTGAGACCCAGTACTTC. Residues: CASSIRGLETQYF.